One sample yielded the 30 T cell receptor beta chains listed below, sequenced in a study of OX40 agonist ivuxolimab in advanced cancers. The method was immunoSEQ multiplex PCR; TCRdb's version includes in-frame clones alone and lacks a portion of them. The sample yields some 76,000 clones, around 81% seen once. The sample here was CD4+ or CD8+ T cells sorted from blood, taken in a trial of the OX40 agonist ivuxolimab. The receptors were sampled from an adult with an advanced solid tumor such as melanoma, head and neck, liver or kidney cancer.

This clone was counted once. The DNA of the CDR3 is TGTGCCAGCAGTAGGGACACAGGGACTGAAGCTTTCTTT. It yields the protein CASSRDTGTEAFF. V is TRBV2 and J is TRBJ1-1, with D maybe TRBD1 (6 bases). CDR3 length: 13 amino acids. V was trimmed by 5 bases and J by 5 bases, leaving 12 bases between them. CDR1 is SNHLY and CDR2 is FYNNEI in the germline V gene.

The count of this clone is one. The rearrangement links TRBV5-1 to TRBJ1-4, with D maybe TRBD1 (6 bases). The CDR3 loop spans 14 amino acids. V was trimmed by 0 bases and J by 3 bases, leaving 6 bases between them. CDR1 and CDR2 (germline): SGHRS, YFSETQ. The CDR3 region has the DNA TGCGCCAGCAGCTTGGGGACAGCTAATGAAAAACTGTTTTTT. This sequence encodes CASSLGTANEKLFF.

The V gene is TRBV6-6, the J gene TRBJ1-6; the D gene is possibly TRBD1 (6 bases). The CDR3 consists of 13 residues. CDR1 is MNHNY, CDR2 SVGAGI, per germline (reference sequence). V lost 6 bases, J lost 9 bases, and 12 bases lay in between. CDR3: CASRNDRSSPLHF. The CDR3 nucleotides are TGTGCCAGCAGGAACGACAGGAGTTCACCCCTCCACTTT.

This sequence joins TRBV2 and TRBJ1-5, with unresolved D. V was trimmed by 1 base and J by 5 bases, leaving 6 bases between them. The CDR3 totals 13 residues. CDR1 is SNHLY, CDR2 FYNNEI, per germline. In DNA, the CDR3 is TGTGCCAGCAGTGAAGTTAGGGATCAGCCCCAGCATTTT. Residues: CASSEVRDQPQHF. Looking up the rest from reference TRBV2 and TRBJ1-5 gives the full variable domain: EPEVTQTPSHQVTQMGQEVILRCVPISNHLYFYWYRQILGQKVEFLVSFYNNEISEKSEIFDDQFSVERPDGSNFTLKIRSTKLEDSAMYFCASSEVRDQPQHFGDGTRLSIL.

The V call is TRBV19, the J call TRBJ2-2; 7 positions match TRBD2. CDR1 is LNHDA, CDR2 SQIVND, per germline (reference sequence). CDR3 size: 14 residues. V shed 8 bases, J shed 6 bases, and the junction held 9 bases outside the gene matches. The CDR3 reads CASSLSGVSGELFF. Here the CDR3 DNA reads TGTGCCAGTTCGCTCAGCGGGGTATCCGGGGAGCTGTTTTTT. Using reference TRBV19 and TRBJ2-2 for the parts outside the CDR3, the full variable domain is DGGITQSPKYLFRKEGQNVTLSCEQNLNHDAMYWYRQDPGQGLRLIYYSQIVNDFQKGDIAEGYSVSREKKESFPLTVTSAQKNPTAFYLCASSLSGVSGELFFGEGSRLTVL.

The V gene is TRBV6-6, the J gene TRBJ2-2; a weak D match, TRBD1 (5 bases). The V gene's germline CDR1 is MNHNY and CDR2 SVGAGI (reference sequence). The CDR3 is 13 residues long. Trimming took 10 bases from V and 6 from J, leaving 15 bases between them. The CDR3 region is CATARVAAGELFF. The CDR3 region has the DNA TGTGCCACCGCCAGGGTGGCCGCCGGGGAGCTGTTTTTT.

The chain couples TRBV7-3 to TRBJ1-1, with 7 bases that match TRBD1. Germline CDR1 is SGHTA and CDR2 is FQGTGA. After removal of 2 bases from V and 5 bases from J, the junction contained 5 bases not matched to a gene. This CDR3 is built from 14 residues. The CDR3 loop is CASSLQGGETEAFF. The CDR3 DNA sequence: TGTGCCAGCAGCTTACAGGGGGGTGAGACTGAAGCTTTCTTT.

CDR3: CASSIWTGAVEQPQHF. CDR3 DNA: TGTGCCAGCAGTATCTGGACAGGGGCCGTCGAACAGCCCCAGCATTTT. The V gene is TRBV2, the J gene TRBJ1-5; TRBD1 matches 9 bases. CDR1 SNHLY and CDR2 FYNNEI come from the germline V gene. CDR3 length equals 16 residues. J gave up 7 bases and V 5 bases, and 12 bases lay outside the gene matches. Full variable domain (missing parts from reference TRBV2 and TRBJ1-5): EPEVTQTPSHQVTQMGQEVILRCVPISNHLYFYWYRQILGQKVEFLVSFYNNEISEKSEIFDDQFSVERPDGSNFTLKIRSTKLEDSAMYFCASSIWTGAVEQPQHFGDGTRLSIL.

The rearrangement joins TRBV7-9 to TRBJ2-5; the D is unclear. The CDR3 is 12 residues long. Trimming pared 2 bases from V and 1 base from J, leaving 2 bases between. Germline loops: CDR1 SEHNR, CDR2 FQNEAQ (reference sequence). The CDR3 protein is CASSLLQETQYF. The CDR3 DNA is TGTGCCAGCAGCTTACTCCAAGAGACCCAGTACTTC. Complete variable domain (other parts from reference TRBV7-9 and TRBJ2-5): DTGVSQNPRHKITKRGQNVTFRCDPISEHNRLYWYRQTLGQGPEFLTYFQNEAQLEKSRLLSDRFSAERPKGSFSTLEIQRTEQGDSAMYLCASSLLQETQYFGPGTRLLVL.

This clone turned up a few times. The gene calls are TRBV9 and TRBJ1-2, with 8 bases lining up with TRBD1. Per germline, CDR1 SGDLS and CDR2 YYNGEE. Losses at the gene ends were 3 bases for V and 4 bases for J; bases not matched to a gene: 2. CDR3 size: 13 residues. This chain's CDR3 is CASSAGGSYGYTF. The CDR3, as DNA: TGTGCCAGCAGCGCAGGGGGCTCCTATGGCTACACCTTC.

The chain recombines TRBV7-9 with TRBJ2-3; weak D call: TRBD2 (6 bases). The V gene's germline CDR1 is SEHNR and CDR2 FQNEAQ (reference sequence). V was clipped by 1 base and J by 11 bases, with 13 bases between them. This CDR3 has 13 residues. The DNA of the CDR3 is TGTGCCAGCAGCTTAGGGGGACTCCGTGGGCAGTATTTT. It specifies CASSLGGLRGQYF.

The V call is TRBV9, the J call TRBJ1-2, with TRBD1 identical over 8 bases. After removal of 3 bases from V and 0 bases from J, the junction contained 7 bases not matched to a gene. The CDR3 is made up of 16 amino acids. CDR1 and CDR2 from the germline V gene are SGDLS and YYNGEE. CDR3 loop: CASSARTGLPNYGYTF. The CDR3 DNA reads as TGTGCCAGCAGCGCAAGGACAGGGCTTCCTAACTATGGCTACACCTTC.

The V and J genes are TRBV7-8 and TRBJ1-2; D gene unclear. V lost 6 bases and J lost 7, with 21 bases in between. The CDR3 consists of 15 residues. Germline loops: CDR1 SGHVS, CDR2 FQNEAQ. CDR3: CASSFRVGMGAGYTF. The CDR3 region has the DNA TGTGCCAGCAGTTTCCGCGTGGGGATGGGAGCTGGCTACACCTTC.

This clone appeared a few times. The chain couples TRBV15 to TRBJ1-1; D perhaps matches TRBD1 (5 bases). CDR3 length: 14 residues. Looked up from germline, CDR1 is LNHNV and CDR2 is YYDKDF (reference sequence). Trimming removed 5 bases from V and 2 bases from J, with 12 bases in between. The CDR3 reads CATSWDGGNTEAFF. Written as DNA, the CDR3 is TGTGCCACCAGCTGGGACGGGGGTAACACTGAAGCTTTCTTT. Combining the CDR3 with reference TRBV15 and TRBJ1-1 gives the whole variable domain DAMVIQNPRYQVTQFGKPVTLSCSQTLNHNVMYWYQQKSSQAPKLLFHYYDKDFNNEADTPDNFQSRRPNTSFCFLDIRSPGLGDTAMYLCATSWDGGNTEAFFGQGTRLTVV.

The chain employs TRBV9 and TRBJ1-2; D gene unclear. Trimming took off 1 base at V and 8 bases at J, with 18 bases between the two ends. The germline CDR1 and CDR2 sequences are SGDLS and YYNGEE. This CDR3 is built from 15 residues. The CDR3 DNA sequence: TGTGCCAGCAGCGTAAAAGAAGGACTTCCCGTCGGCTACACCTTC. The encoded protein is CASSVKEGLPVGYTF.

Here the CDR3 DNA reads TGTGCCAGCAGCATTGGACTAGCCGGCACCGGGGAGCTGTTTTTT. This codes for CASSIGLAGTGELFF. The V call is TRBV7-2, the J call TRBJ2-2; 8 bases align to TRBD2. After removal of 5 bases from V and 4 bases from J, the junction contained 6 bases not matched to a gene. This CDR3 is 15 amino acids long. Germline loops: CDR1 SGHTA, CDR2 FQGNSA.

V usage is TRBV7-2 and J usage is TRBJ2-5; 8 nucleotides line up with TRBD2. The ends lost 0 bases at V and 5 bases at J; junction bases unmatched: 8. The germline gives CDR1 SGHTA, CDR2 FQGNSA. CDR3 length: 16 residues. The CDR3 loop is CASSLAPGGAYETQYF. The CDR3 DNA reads TGTGCCAGCAGCTTAGCGCCCGGGGGGGCCTATGAGACCCAGTACTTC.

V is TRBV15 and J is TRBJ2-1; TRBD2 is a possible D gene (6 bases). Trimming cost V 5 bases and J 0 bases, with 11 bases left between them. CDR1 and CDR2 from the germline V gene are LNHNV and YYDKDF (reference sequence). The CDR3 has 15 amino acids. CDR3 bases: TGTGCCACCAGCCCGCGGGGACCCTCCTACAATGAGCAGTTCTTC. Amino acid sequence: CATSPRGPSYNEQFF.

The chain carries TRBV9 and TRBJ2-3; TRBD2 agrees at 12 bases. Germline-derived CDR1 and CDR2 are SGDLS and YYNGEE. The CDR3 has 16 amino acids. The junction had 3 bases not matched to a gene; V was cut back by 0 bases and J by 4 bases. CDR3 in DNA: TGTGCCAGCAGCGTAGGACTAGCGGGAGTACCAGATACGCAGTATTTT. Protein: CASSVGLAGVPDTQYF.

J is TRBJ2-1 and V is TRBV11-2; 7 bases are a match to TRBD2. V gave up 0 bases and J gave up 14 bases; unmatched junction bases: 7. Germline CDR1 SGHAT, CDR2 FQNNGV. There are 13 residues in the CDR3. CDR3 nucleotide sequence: TGTGCCAGCAGCTTAGATAAGCGGACTAGTAAGTTCTTC. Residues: CASSLDKRTSKFF.

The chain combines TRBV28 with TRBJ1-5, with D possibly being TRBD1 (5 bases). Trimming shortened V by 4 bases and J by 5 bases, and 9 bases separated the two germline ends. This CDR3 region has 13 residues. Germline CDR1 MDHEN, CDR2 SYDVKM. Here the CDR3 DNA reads TGTGCCAGCAGTTGGGGCCTCCATCAGCCCCAGCATTTT. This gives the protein CASSWGLHQPQHF.

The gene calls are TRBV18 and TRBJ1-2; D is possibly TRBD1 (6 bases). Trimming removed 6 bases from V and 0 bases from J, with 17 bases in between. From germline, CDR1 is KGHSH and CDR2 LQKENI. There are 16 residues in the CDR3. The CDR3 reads CASSPQTGPANYGYTF. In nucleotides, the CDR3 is TGTGCCAGCTCGCCCCAAACAGGGCCGGCTAACTATGGCTACACCTTC.

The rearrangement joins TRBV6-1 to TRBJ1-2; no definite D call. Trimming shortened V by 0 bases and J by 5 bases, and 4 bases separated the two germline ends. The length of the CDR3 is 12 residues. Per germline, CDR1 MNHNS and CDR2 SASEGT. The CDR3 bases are TGTGCCAGCAGTGAAGCCGATTATGGCTACACCTTC. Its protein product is CASSEADYGYTF.

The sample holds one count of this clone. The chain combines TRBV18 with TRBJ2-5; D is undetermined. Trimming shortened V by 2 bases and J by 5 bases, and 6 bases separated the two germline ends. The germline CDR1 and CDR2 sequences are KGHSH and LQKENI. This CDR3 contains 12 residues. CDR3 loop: CASSPGPETQYF. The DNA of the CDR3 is TGTGCCAGCTCACCAGGCCCGGAGACCCAGTACTTC.

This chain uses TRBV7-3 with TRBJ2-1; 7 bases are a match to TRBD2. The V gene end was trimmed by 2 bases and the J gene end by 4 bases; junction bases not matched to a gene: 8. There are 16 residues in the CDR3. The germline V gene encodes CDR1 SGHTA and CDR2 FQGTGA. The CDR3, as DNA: TGTGCCAGCAGCTTATTAGGCGGGAGTTCTTACAATGAGCAGTTCTTC. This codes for CASSLLGGSSYNEQFF.

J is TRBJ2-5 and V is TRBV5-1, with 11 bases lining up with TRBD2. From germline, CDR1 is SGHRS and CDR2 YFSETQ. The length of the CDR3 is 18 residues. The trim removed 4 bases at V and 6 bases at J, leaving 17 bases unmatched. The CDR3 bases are TGCGCCAGCAGCCCCGAGGGGCTAGCGGGGGGAGGTTGGAAGACCCAGTACTTC. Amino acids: CASSPEGLAGGGWKTQYF.

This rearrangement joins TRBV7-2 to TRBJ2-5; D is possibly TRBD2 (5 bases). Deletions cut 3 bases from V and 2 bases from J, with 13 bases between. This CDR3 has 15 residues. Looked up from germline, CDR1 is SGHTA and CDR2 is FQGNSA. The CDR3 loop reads CASSFPHGGQETQYF. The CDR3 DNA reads TGTGCCAGCAGCTTCCCCCACGGCGGGCAAGAGACCCAGTACTTC.

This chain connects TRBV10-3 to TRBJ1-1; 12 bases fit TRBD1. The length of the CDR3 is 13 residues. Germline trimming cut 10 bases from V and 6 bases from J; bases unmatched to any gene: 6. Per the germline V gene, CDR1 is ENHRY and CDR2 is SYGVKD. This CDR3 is CANKGQGAAEAFF. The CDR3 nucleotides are TGTGCCAATAAGGGACAGGGGGCCGCTGAAGCTTTCTTT.

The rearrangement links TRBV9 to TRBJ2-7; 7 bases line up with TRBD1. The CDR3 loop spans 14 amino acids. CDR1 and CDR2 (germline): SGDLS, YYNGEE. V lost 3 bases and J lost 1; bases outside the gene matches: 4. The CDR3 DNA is TGTGCCAGCAGCGCCCGGGACAGATCCTACGAGCAGTACTTC. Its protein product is CASSARDRSYEQYF.

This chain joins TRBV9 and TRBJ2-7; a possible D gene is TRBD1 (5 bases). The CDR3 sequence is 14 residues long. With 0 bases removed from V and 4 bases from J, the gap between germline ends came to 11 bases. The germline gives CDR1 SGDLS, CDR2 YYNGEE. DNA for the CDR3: TGTGCCAGCAGCGTAGAAGGGGATGGTTACGAGCAGTACTTC. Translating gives CASSVEGDGYEQYF.